Sequencing of this T cell receptor (beta chain) was carried out in a study of T cell responses to AZD1222 COVID-19 vaccine. Only in-frame clones appear in the TCRdb table, and some are missing; sequencing was by immunoSEQ multiplex PCR. The table lists around 100,000 clones, approximately 91% of them singletons. Per germline, CDR1 SQVTM and CDR2 ANQGSEA. This CDR3 has 15 residues. Trimming at V came to 6 bases and at J to 0 bases, leaving 10 bases not matched to a gene. The chain links TRBV29-1 to TRBJ2-5; TRBD1 matches 7 bases. The specimen comprised peripheral blood, sampled on day 0 of AZD1222 vaccination. The source is an adult in good health. CDR3 nucleotides: TGCAGCGTCGAGACAGGGTATTCTAACCAAGAGACCCAGTACTTC. Amino acids: CSVETGYSNQETQYF.